Shown below are 2 T cell receptor beta chains from a single sample sequenced in a study of cytotoxic CD8 clonotypes in ibrutinib-treated CLL (dated by TCRdb to about 2021). The time point label, read with the paper, signifies: progressive disease on ibrutinib. Libraries were constructed by the immunoSEQ multiplex PCR assay. Drawn from immuneACCESS, this table holds only the in-frame rearrangements with V and J called that TCRdb kept. Clones are partly lost; checked studies trace under half to an unresolved V gene and leave the rest unexplained. The sample table holds around 41,000 clones, of which about 70% were seen once. The ten largest clones take up around 10% of the sample. The sequencing used PBMCs, collected at disease progression, from a patient treated with ibrutinib. The receptors derive from a human donor with chronic lymphocytic leukemia.

The chain employs TRBV11-1 and TRBJ2-2; D unresolved. CDR3 size: 13 residues. Germline CDR1 and CDR2: SGHAT and FQDESV (reference sequence). V lost 5 bases, J lost 2 bases, and 6 bases lay in between. The CDR3 reads CASSPRNTGELFF. The DNA of the CDR3 is TGTGCCAGCAGCCCACGAAACACCGGGGAGCTGTTTTTT.

The chain uses TRBV5-1 and TRBJ2-1; 9 nucleotides match TRBD1. The CDR3 is 15 residues long. Trimming at V came to 4 bases and at J to 8 bases, leaving 10 bases not matched to a gene. Germline V CDR1 and CDR2: SGHRS, YFSETQ. The CDR3 sequence: CASSNRDRERDEQFF. CDR3 bases: TGCGCCAGCAGCAACCGGGACAGGGAAAGGGATGAGCAGTTCTTC.